These 24 T cell receptor beta chains share one sample of origin, sequenced in a study of cytomegalovirus exposure and HLA in healthy donors. 60 Vbeta and 13 Jbeta primers were used in PCR. Method: immunoSEQ multiplex PCR; TCRdb's copy keeps in-frame clones and lacks some. The table shows roughly 150,000 clones, with about 75% occurring only once. The sequenced material came from PBMCs. The receptors shown here come from a male donor in good health and CMV-seronegative.

The chain couples TRBV29-1 to TRBJ1-2; D not resolved. Germline loops: CDR1 SQVTM, CDR2 ANQGSEA. Trimming removed 0 bases from V and 2 bases from J, with 7 bases in between. The CDR3 has 13 amino acids. The CDR3 bases are TGCAGCGTTGAAGACAGGCAAAACTATGGCTACACCTTC. Translated, it gives CSVEDRQNYGYTF.

A few counts support this clone. The rearrangement links TRBV5-4 to TRBJ2-5; 7 bases align to TRBD1. With 4 bases clipped from V and 5 bases from J, the junction kept 8 bases outside the gene matches. The V gene's germline CDR1 is SGHNT and CDR2 YYREEE (reference sequence). The CDR3 is 14 amino acids. CDR3 nucleotides: TGTGCCAGCAGCGAAACAGGGGTTAGGGAGACCCAGTACTTC. Translated, it gives CASSETGVRETQYF.

This rearrangement joins TRBV6-1 to TRBJ2-2, with 10 nucleotides matching TRBD2. J was trimmed by 3 bases and V by 9 bases; bases with no gene match: 4. Germline CDR1 MNHNS, CDR2 SASEGT. The CDR3 contains 14 residues. CDR3 in amino acids: CASTSGEDTGELFF. Here the CDR3 DNA reads TGTGCCAGTACTAGCGGGGAGGACACCGGGGAGCTGTTTTTT.

The J gene is TRBJ2-7, the V gene TRBV5-6; 8 bases match TRBD1. Germline trimming cut 4 bases from V and 6 bases from J; bases unmatched to any gene: 0. This CDR3 contains 11 residues. Looked up from germline, CDR1 is SGHDT and CDR2 is YYEEEE. The CDR3 spells CASSGTGEQYF. CDR3 nucleotides: TGTGCCAGCAGCGGGACAGGCGAGCAGTACTTC.

This clone turned up a few times. V and J are TRBV5-4 and TRBJ2-2, with 7 bases matching TRBD1. V dropped 10 bases and J dropped 0; count of bases not matched to a gene: 6. From germline, CDR1 is SGHNT and CDR2 YYREEE (reference sequence). The CDR3 totals 14 residues. CDR3: CAQGDTTNTGELFF. CDR3 DNA sequence: TGTGCCCAGGGGGACACCACGAACACCGGGGAGCTGTTTTTT.

The chain uses TRBV10-3 and TRBJ1-2, with 8 bases fitting TRBD1. Germline CDR1 reads ENHRY; CDR2 reads SYGVKD. The junction had 7 bases not matched to a gene; V was cut back by 7 bases and J by 3 bases. The CDR3 is 14 residues long. In DNA form, the CDR3 reads TGTGCCATCACTGAACAGGGGGGGTACTATGGCTACACCTTC. Translated, it gives CAITEQGGYYGYTF.

This clone appeared a few times. This chain connects TRBV4-1 to TRBJ1-4; 10 bases line up with TRBD1. Per the germline V gene, CDR1 is MGHRA and CDR2 is YSYEKL. The CDR3 length is 18 residues. Trimming took 3 bases from V and 7 from J; bases not matched to a gene: 14. As DNA, the CDR3 is TGCGCCAGCAGCCAGAGTGGGACAGGGGCGCTCATAAGTGAAAAACTGTTTTTT. It is translated as CASSQSGTGALISEKLFF.

J is TRBJ2-3 and V is TRBV5-1, with 8 bases matching TRBD1. Germline V gene sequence: CDR1 SGHRS, CDR2 YFSETQ. The CDR3 has 15 residues. V was pared by 3 bases and J by 5 bases, with 8 bases of the junction left unmatched. The CDR3 sequence is CASSYSSTGEDTQYF. The DNA for the CDR3 is TGCGCCAGCAGCTACTCGTCGACAGGGGAAGATACGCAGTATTTT. Using reference TRBV5-1 and TRBJ2-3 for the parts outside the CDR3, the full variable domain is KAGVTQTPRYLIKTRGQQVTLSCSPISGHRSVSWYQQTPGQGLQFLFEYFSETQRNKGNFPGRFSGRQFSNSRSEMNVSTLELGDSALYLCASSYSSTGEDTQYFGPGTRLTVL.

The V call is TRBV4-3, the J call TRBJ2-2; possible D gene TRBD1, 5 bases. Germline V gene data show CDR1 as LGHNA and CDR2 as YSLEER. The CDR3 consists of 15 residues. Trimming took 3 bases from V and 1 from J, leaving 9 bases between them. CDR3 sequence (DNA): TGCGCCAGCAGCCAGGATGGACAGAACACCGGGGAGCTGTTTTTT. Its protein product is CASSQDGQNTGELFF.

The rearrangement links TRBV2 to TRBJ2-7; 12 bases line up with TRBD2. The CDR3 has 13 amino acids. V shed 8 bases, J shed 8 bases, and the junction held 7 bases outside the gene matches. Germline CDR1 SNHLY, CDR2 FYNNEI. CDR3 sequence: CASCWTSGNKQYF. Written as DNA, the CDR3 is TGTGCCAGCTGCTGGACTAGCGGGAACAAGCAGTACTTC.

V gene TRBV5-6 combines with J gene TRBJ1-1; 11 nucleotides align to TRBD1. CDR1 and CDR2 (germline): SGHDT, YYEEEE. The V gene end was trimmed by 0 bases and the J gene end by 5 bases; junction bases not matched to a gene: 12. The CDR3 runs 18 residues. CDR3 sequence: CASSLAGQGELVVTEAFF. The CDR3 nucleotides are TGTGCCAGCAGCTTGGCGGGACAGGGGGAATTAGTGGTTACTGAAGCTTTCTTT.

This clone was recorded only once. This sequence joins TRBV5-1 and TRBJ2-5; 10 bases agree with TRBD2. V shed 1 base, J shed 3 bases, and the junction held 3 bases outside the gene matches. The CDR3 has 15 amino acids. Germline V lookup: CDR1 SGHRS, CDR2 YFSETQ. Here the CDR3 DNA reads TGCGCCAGCAGCTTGACTAGCGGGGCCGAAGAGACCCAGTACTTC. It yields the protein CASSLTSGAEETQYF.

The V call is TRBV15, the J call TRBJ1-1, with D maybe TRBD1 (6 bases). The CDR3 is 14 residues long. Germline CDR1 reads LNHNV; CDR2 reads YYDKDF (reference sequence). V was clipped by 5 bases and J by 5 bases, with 15 bases between them. CDR3 in DNA: TGTGCCACCAGCTTCGGGGGGGGCGGTACTGAAGCTTTCTTT. Its translation is CATSFGGGGTEAFF.

The chain has TRBV6-1 and TRBJ2-1, with 12 bases lining up with TRBD2. The CDR3 has 15 residues. Germline lookup yields CDR1 MNHNS and CDR2 SASEGT. Losses at the gene ends were 6 bases for V and 7 bases for J; bases not matched to a gene: 7. CDR3 loop: CASSLTSGRPNEQFF. CDR3 bases: TGTGCCAGCAGCCTCACTAGCGGGAGGCCAAATGAGCAGTTCTTC.

The chain joins TRBV29-1 to TRBJ1-2; 7 nucleotides line up with TRBD1. CDR3 length equals 13 residues. Trimming at V came to 3 bases and at J to 4 bases, leaving 5 bases not matched to a gene. Germline loops: CDR1 SQVTM, CDR2 ANQGSEA. DNA of the CDR3: TGCAGCGTTGACCGGGAGGGGGCCTATGGCTACACCTTC. Its translation: CSVDREGAYGYTF.

This clone was found once. The sample holds other DNA sequences that translate to the same CDR3. V usage is TRBV2 and J usage is TRBJ1-1, with D tentatively TRBD1 (5 bases). CDR1 and CDR2 from the germline V gene are SNHLY and FYNNEI. The CDR3 contains 14 residues. Trimming removed 0 bases from V and 5 bases from J, with 10 bases in between. The chain's CDR3 is CASSEALGGTEAFF. DNA of the CDR3: TGTGCCAGCAGTGAAGCCTTGGGGGGGACTGAAGCTTTCTTT.

The chain uses TRBV9 and TRBJ2-3; tentatively, D is TRBD2 (6 bases). Germline CDR1 SGDLS, CDR2 YYNGEE. The CDR3 is 15 amino acids. Trimming removed 0 bases from V and 5 bases from J, with 13 bases in between. The CDR3, as DNA: TGTGCCAGCAGCGTAGACCCCGGGGGAGGAGATACGCAGTATTTT. Its translation is CASSVDPGGGDTQYF.

V is TRBV15 and J is TRBJ2-1, with TRBD2 matching 7 bases. Trimming cost V 0 bases and J 0 bases; bases outside gene matches: 5. This CDR3 is 17 amino acids long. Germline CDR1 LNHNV, CDR2 YYDKDF (reference sequence). The chain's CDR3 is CATSRDSGPSSYNEQFF. CDR3 DNA sequence: TGTGCCACCAGCAGAGATAGCGGGCCTAGCTCCTACAATGAGCAGTTCTTC.

This chain joins TRBV4-1 and TRBJ1-2; D is ambiguous. Germline loops: CDR1 MGHRA, CDR2 YSYEKL. This CDR3 spans 14 amino acids. V was clipped by 0 bases and J by 2 bases, with 7 bases between them. The CDR3 nucleotides are TGCGCCAGCAGCCAAGAGGTCGGGAACTATGGCTACACCTTC. Its protein product is CASSQEVGNYGYTF.

The chain employs TRBV4-3 and TRBJ2-5; 8 bases are shared with TRBD2. Unmatched junction bases numbered 3, after V lost 0 bases and J lost 6 bases. Germline V gives CDR1 LGHNA, CDR2 YSLEER. This CDR3 spans 14 amino acids. In nucleotides, the CDR3 is TGCGCCAGCAGCCAAGATACTAGCGGAAAGACCCAGTACTTC. It codes for CASSQDTSGKTQYF.

DNA for the CDR3: TGTGCCTGGAGTGGTTCCCTAGGGAGGGATACGCAGTATTTT. This gives the protein CAWSGSLGRDTQYF. V and J are TRBV30 and TRBJ2-3; D possibly corresponds to TRBD2 (6 bases). CDR3 length: 14 amino acids. Germline V gene data show CDR1 as GTSNPN and CDR2 as SVGIG (reference sequence). V lost 1 base, J lost 6 bases, and 14 bases lay in between.

V gene TRBV19 combines with J gene TRBJ1-4; a weak D match, TRBD1 (6 bases). V shed 4 bases and J shed 10 bases, with 13 bases lying between them. This CDR3 comprises 13 residues. Looked up from germline, CDR1 is LNHDA and CDR2 is SQIVND (reference sequence). The CDR3 sequence is CASSRGGLGKLFF. Here the CDR3 DNA reads TGTGCCAGTAGTAGGGGGGGGCTGGGAAAACTGTTTTTT.

The chain combines TRBV18 with TRBJ2-1; 12 nucleotides align to TRBD1. Trimming took 5 bases from V and 6 from J; bases not matched to a gene: 5. This CDR3 comprises 15 residues. Germline loops: CDR1 KGHSH, CDR2 LQKENI. The CDR3 DNA is TGTGCCAGCTCAACCTGGGACAGGGGGCCCAATGAGCAGTTCTTC. Its translation: CASSTWDRGPNEQFF.

The chain carries TRBV18 and TRBJ1-2, with D possibly TRBD1 on 6 matching bases. Germline V gene lookup returns CDR1 KGHSH and CDR2 LQKENI. The CDR3 consists of 17 residues. V was shortened by 2 bases and J by 4 bases, with 20 bases between the two germline ends. The CDR3 reads CASSPGGAPEKIYGYTF. DNA for the CDR3: TGTGCCAGCTCACCAGGGGGCGCCCCCGAGAAGATCTATGGCTACACCTTC.